This T cell receptor (beta chain) is drawn from a study of blood T cell repertoires in COVID-19. Study details: Italy, Spain and the United States were the sources of the convalescent and acute COVID-19 samples. The analysed material was cDNA or gDNA that came from T cells, B-cell-depleted T cells, or PBMCs.

Germline CDR1 reads KGHSH; CDR2 reads LQKENI. Trimming cost V 8 bases and J 2 bases; bases outside gene matches: 9. The CDR3 runs to 15 residues. In the study's own analysis: The authors estimated nucleated cell counts from reference gene primer amplification. Repertoires were generated with immunoSEQ multiplex PCR, while TCRdb's copy carries only in-frame clones and drops some. D and trimming come from the DNA, and the V and J calls and clone size come from that table. The sample contains about 380,000 clones, around 87% of which appear only once. The chain couples TRBV18 to TRBJ2-7; 10 nucleotides line up with TRBD2. The receptor's source is a man between 18 and 35 years old with active or convalescent COVID-19. The source material was peripheral blood. CDR3 bases: TGTGCCAGCGCCATGGGGACTAGCGTAACCTACGAGCAGTACTTC. It specifies CASAMGTSVTYEQYF.